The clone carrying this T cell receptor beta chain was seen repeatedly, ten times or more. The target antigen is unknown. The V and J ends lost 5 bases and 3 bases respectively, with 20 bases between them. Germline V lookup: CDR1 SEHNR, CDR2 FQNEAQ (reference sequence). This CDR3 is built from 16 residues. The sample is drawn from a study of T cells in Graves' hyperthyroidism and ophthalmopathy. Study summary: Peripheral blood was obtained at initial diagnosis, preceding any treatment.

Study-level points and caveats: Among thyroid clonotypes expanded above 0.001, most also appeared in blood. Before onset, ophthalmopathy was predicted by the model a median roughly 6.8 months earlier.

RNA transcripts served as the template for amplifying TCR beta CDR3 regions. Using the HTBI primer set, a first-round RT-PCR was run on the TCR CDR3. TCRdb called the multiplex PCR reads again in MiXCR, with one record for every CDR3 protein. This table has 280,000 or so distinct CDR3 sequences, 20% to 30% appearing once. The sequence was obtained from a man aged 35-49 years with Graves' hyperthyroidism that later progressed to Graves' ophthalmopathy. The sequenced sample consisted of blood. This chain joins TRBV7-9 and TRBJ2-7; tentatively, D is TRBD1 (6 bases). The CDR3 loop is CASSPQKGERVYEQYF. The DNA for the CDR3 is TGTGCCAGCAGCCCACAAAAGGGGGAAAGAGTCTACGAGCAGTACTTC.